A selection of T cell receptor beta chains follows, all from one sample in a study of cytomegalovirus exposure and HLA in healthy donors. This table comes from immunoSEQ multiplex PCR, and its TCRdb copy is limited to in-frame clones, with some not included. The sample has roughly 180,000 clones; 75% to 85% are singletons. Sequencing used PBMCs. The receptors derive from a woman in her forties or fifties in good health and CMV-seropositive. Each CDR3 is given with its conserved first and last residue. The D gene is left open where the match is weak. Part of the rows lack a size; the others show once, few, many or a class for expanded clones.

J | D | size | V | DNA | CDR3
TRBJ2-3 | TRBD2 | NA | TRBV6-1 | TGTGCCAGCAGTGAAGCCCTAGCGGGGGGGAGCACAGATACGCAGTATTTT | CASSEALAGGSTDTQYF
TRBJ1-3 | TRBD1 | NA | TRBV5-6 | TGTGCCAGCAGTGACAGGGTCCCCTCTGGAAACACCATATATTTT | CASSDRVPSGNTIYF
TRBJ1-4 | TRBD1 | NA | TRBV11-2 | TGTGCCAGCAGCTCCTCTCAGGGGGTTACTAATGAAAAACTGTTTTTT | CASSSSQGVTNEKLFF
TRBJ1-2 | NA | NA | TRBV6-1 | TGTGCCAGCAGTGAAGTTGACAGAACCGGGGGCTACACCTTC | CASSEVDRTGGYTF
TRBJ2-3 | TRBD1 | NA | TRBV10-3 | TGTGCCATCAGTGACCCGGGACAGGGGGCCGCAGATACGCAGTATTTT | CAISDPGQGAADTQYF
TRBJ2-5 | NA | NA | TRBV4-1 | TGCGCCAGCAGCCAAGGGACTCTGAGGCAAGAGACCCAGTACTTC | CASSQGTLRQETQYF
TRBJ2-1 | NA | once | TRBV5-1 | TGCGCCAGCAGCTCGGCCGGGACTGGCTACAATGAGCAGTTCTTC | CASSSAGTGYNEQFF
TRBJ1-6 | NA | NA | TRBV4-1 | TGCGCCAGCAGCCAATCTAGTTATAATTCACCCCTCCACTTT | CASSQSSYNSPLHF
TRBJ2-1 | NA | NA | TRBV30 | TGTGCCTGGAGTGACACGGCAGGCAGGGGAGAGTTCAATGAGCAGTTCTTC | CAWSDTAGRGEFNEQFF
TRBJ1-1 | NA | NA | TRBV4-2 | TGTGCCAGCAGCCAAGGAGACGGGTCCACTGAAGCTTTCTTT | CASSQGDGSTEAFF
TRBJ2-3 | TRBD2 | NA | TRBV5-1 | TGCGCCAGCAGCTTGCCGCTAGCGGGGACAGATACGCAGTATTTT | CASSLPLAGTDTQYF
TRBJ2-1 | NA | NA | TRBV11-3 | TGTGCCAGCAGCTCAGCAGGGTCGAATGAGCAGTTCTTC | CASSSAGSNEQFF
TRBJ1-6 | TRBD1 | few | TRBV10-3 | TGTGCCATCAGGGATCGTTCCGGGACAGGGAATTCACCCCTCCACTTT | CAIRDRSGTGNSPLHF
TRBJ2-3 | NA | NA | TRBV10-2 | TGCGCCAGTGGGAGCGGGTTTAGCACAGATACGCAGTATTTT | CASGSGFSTDTQYF
TRBJ2-3 | TRBD2 | NA | TRBV4-2 | TGTGCCAGCAGCCAAGGGGGCGGGGGGGCTACAGATACGCAGTATTTT | CASSQGGGGATDTQYF
TRBJ1-2 | NA | NA | TRBV5-4 | TGTGCCAGCAGCGGGGATGATCAGGGTTTATATGGCTACACCTTC | CASSGDDQGLYGYTF
TRBJ2-1 | TRBD2 | NA | TRBV13 | TGTGCCAGCAGCTTAGGCGGCGGGGGGGCCTACAATGAGCAGTTCTTC | CASSLGGGGAYNEQFF
TRBJ1-5 | NA | NA | TRBV6-5 | TGTGCCAGCAGTTCGAGGGTGAATCAGCCCCAGCATTTT | CASSSRVNQPQHF
TRBJ2-7 | TRBD2 | NA | TRBV6-1 | TGTGCCAGCAGCCCGTGGGGGGGTGGGTACGAGCAGTACTTC | CASSPWGGGYEQYF
TRBJ2-3 | NA | NA | TRBV15 | TGTGCCACCAGCACATGGGGCAGGGTAAGGGATACGCAGTATTTT | CATSTWGRVRDTQYF
TRBJ1-4 | NA | NA | TRBV27 | TGTGCCAGCAGTTTATCGCGGGGGCCTGAAAAACTGTTTTTT | CASSLSRGPEKLFF
TRBJ2-1 | NA | NA | TRBV19 | TGTGCCAGTAGTACTCGCCGGGTCGATGAGCAGTTCTTC | CASSTRRVDEQFF
TRBJ2-4 | NA | NA | TRBV11-2 | TGTGCCAGCAGCTTAAGAGGGGCGGGGTTAGCCAAAAACATTCAGTACTTC | CASSLRGAGLAKNIQYF
TRBJ2-3 | TRBD2 | NA | TRBV9 | TGTGCCAGCAGCGTGGGGGGGTCAGATACGCAGTATTTT | CASSVGGSDTQYF
TRBJ1-1 | NA | NA | TRBV10-1 | TGCGCCAGCAGACGAAGGACAGCCACCGCTGAAGCTTTCTTT | CASRRRTATAEAFF
TRBJ2-3 | TRBD2 | once | TRBV13 | TGTGCCAGCAGCTGGGGGGGTGGTTTCACAGATACGCAGTATTTT | CASSWGGGFTDTQYF
TRBJ1-6 | TRBD1 | few | TRBV5-1 | TGCGCCAGCAGCTTGGCCGTCAGGGGGCCCGTCAGTTCACCCCTCCACTTT | CASSLAVRGPVSSPLHF
TRBJ2-1 | NA | NA | TRBV30 | TGTGCCTTGACAGCTTGGGGTAGCAATGAGCAGTTCTTC | CALTAWGSNEQFF